The sequence of this TCR beta chain was determined in a study of blood T cell repertoires in COVID-19. TCRdb's table, derived via immunoSEQ multiplex PCR, lists solely in-frame clones and lacks some. The sample lists about 280,000 clones; around 86% were seen once. The specimen was peripheral blood. This TCR came from a woman aged 30 to 39 with active or convalescent COVID-19.

The CDR3 protein is CASSSLGQKGQNIQYF. The CDR3 DNA is TGTGCCAGCAGCTCCTTAGGACAAAAGGGCCAAAACATTCAGTACTTC. The rearrangement uses TRBV7-2 and TRBJ2-4, with D perhaps matching TRBD1 (5 bases). This CDR3 region has 16 residues. The germline V gene encodes CDR1 SGHTA and CDR2 FQGNSA. Trimming cost V 4 bases and J 5 bases, with 18 bases left between them. Complete variable domain (other parts from reference TRBV7-2 and TRBJ2-4): GAGVSQSPSNKVTEKGKDVELRCDPISGHTALYWYRQSLGQGLEFLIYFQGNSAPDKSGLPSDRFSAERTGGSVSTLTIQRTQQEDSAVYLCASSSLGQKGQNIQYFGAGTRLSVL.